Presented here are 2 T cell receptor beta chains from one specimen sequenced in a study of immune heterogeneity within non-small cell lung tumors. Per sample, 600 ng of bulk tumor genomic DNA was the template used. Several far-apart biopsies were taken per primary tumor during surgery. With untreated, newly diagnosed non-small cell lung cancer, the patients went on to undergo curative surgery. Multiplex PCR was performed with 32 V and 13 J primers, and it amplified TCR beta CDR3. TCRdb used MiXCR to reprocess the multiplex PCR reads, holding one entry per CDR3 protein. The repertoire holds 12,000 to 15,000 distinct CDR3 sequences, with about 31% as singletons. The specimen sequenced was lung tumor tissue. The receptors come from a woman between 45 and 60 years old with non-small cell lung cancer.

The chain couples TRBV12-5 to TRBJ2-1; 10 bases align to TRBD2. The V gene end was trimmed by 3 bases and the J gene end by 6 bases; junction bases not matched to a gene: 8. The V gene's germline CDR1 is LGHNT and CDR2 FRNRAP. The CDR3 has 16 residues. The CDR3 bases are TGTGCTAGTGGTTTCCGGAAAGCGGGGGGGGGCAATGAGCAGTTCTTC. Amino acid sequence: CASGFRKAGGGNEQFF.

This clonotype was observed a handful of times. V is TRBV24-1 and J is TRBJ2-5; TRBD2 is a possible D gene (5 bases). This CDR3 has 13 residues. V dropped 2 bases and J dropped 10 bases, with 13 bases sitting between them. Germline V CDR1 and CDR2: KGHDR, SFDVKD. CDR3 sequence: CATSDSWAGRQYF. The CDR3 nucleotides read TGTGCCACCAGTGATTCATGGGCGGGCCGCCAGTACTTC.